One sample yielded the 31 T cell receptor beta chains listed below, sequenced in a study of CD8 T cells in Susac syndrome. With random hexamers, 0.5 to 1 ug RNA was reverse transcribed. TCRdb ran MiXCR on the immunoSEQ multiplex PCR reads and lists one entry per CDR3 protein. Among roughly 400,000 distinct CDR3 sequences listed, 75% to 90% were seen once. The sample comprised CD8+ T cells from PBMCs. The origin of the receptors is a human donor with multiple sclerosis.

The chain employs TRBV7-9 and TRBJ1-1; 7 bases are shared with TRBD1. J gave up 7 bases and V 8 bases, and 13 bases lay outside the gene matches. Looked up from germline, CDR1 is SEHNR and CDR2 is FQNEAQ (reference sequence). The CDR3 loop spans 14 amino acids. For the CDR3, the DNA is TGTGCCAGCCGACACCCGGGACAGATAGTTGAAGCTTTCTTT. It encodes CASRHPGQIVEAFF.

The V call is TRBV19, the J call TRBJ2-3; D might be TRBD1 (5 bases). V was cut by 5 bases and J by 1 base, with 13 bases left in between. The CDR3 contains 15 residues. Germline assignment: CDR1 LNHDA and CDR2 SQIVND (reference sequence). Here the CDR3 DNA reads TGTGCCAGTAGTCGCCCGCCGACAGGCACAGATACGCAGTATTTT. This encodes CASSRPPTGTDTQYF.

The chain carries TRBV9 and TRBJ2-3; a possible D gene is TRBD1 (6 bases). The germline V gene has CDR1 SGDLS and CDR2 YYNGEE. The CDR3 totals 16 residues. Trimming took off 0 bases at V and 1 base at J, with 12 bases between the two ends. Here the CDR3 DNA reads TGTGCCAGCAGCGTAGGTAGGGGGTTGCGCACAGATACGCAGTATTTT. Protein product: CASSVGRGLRTDTQYF.

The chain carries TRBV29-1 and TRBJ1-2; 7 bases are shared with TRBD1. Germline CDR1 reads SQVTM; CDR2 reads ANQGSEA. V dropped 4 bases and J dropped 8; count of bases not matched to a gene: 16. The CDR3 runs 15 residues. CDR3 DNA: TGCAGCGTTGGTCCGAACAGGGGCTCCATAAGGGGCTACACCTTC. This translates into CSVGPNRGSIRGYTF. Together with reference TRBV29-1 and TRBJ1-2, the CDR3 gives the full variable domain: SAVISQKPSRDICQRGTSLTIQCQVDSQVTMMFWYRQQPGQSLTLIATANQGSEATYESGFVIDKFPISRPNLTFSTLTVSNMSPEDSSIYLCSVGPNRGSIRGYTFGSGTRLTVV.

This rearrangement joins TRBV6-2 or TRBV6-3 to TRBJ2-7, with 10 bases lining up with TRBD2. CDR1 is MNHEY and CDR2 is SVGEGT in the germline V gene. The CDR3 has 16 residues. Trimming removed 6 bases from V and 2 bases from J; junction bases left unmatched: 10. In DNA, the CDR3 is TGTGCCAGCAGGACCCTAGCGGGGGCTCCCCCCTACGAGCAGTACTTC. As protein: CASRTLAGAPPYEQYF.

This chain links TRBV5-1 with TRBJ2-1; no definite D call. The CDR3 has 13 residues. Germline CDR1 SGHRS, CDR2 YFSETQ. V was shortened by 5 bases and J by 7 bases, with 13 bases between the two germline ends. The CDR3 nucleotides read TGCGCCAGCAGTTTTTATGTGGCGAATGAGCAGTTCTTC. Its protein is CASSFYVANEQFF.

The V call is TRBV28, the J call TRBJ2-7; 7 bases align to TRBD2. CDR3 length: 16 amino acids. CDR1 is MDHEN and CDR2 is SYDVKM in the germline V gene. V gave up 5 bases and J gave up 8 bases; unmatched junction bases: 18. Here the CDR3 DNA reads TGTGCCAGCAGTCTTCTTGCGGGACTACATTCTGACCAGCAGTACTTC. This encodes CASSLLAGLHSDQQYF.

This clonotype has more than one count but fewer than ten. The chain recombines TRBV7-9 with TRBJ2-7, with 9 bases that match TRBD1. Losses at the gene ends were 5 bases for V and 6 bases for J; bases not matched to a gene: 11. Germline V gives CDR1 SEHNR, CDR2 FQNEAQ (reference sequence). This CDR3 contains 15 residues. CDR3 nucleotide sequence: TGTGCCAGCAGCCCTCCCCCGGGACAGGGTGCCGAGCAGTACTTC. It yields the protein CASSPPPGQGAEQYF.

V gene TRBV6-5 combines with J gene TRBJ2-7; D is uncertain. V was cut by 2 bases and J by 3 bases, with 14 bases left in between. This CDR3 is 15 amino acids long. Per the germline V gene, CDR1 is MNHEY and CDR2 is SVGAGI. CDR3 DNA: TGTGCCAGCAGTTACACGGGTCAGACCCTCTACGAGCAGTACTTC. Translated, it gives CASSYTGQTLYEQYF.

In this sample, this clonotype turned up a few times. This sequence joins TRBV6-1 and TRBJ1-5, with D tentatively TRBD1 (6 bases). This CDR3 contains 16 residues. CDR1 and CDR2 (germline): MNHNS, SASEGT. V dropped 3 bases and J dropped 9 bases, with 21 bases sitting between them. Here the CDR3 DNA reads TGTGCCAGCAGTGACGAGGACAGCCTAGGGGATCGGCCCCAGCATTTT. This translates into CASSDEDSLGDRPQHF.

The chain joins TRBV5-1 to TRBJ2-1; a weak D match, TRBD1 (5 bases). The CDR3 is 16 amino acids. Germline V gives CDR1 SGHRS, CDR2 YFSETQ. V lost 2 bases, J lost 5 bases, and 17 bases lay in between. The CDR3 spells CASSLVAAGLNNEQFF. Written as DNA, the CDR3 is TGCGCCAGCAGCTTAGTGGCGGCAGGGCTCAACAATGAGCAGTTCTTC.

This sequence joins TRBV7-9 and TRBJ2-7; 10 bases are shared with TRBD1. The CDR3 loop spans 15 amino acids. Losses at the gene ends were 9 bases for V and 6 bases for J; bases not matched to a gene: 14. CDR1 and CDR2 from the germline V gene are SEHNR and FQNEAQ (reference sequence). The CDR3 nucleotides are TGTGCCAGTCTGGGGGACCGGGACAGGGGAGCCGAGCAGTACTTC. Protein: CASLGDRDRGAEQYF.

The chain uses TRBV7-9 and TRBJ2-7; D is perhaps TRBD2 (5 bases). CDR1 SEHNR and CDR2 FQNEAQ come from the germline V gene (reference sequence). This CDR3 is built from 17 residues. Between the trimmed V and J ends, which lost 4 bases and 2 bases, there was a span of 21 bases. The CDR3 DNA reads TGTGCCAGCAGCTCCCCCCTCGGAGGATTTTTTGCCTACGAGCAGTACTTC. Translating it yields CASSSPLGGFFAYEQYF.

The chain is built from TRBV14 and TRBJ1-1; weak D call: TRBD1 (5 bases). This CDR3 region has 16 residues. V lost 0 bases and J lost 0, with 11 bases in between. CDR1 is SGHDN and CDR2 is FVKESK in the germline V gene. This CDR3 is CASSQDRGAVNTEAFF. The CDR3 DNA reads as TGTGCCAGCAGCCAAGATCGAGGGGCCGTGAACACTGAAGCTTTCTTT.

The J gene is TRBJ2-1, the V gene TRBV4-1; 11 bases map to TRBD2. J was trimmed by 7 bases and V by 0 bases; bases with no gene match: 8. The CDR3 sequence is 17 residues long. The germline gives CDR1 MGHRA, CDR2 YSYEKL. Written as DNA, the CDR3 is TGCGCCAGCAGCCAAGACGAGACTAGCGGGGTTGGGAATGAGCAGTTCTTC. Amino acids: CASSQDETSGVGNEQFF.

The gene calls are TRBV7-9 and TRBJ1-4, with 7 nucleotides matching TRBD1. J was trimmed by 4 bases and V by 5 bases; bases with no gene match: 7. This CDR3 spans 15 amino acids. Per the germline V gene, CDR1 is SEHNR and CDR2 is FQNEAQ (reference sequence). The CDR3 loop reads CASSPMTGINEKLFF. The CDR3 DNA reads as TGTGCCAGCAGCCCCATGACAGGGATTAATGAAAAACTGTTTTTT. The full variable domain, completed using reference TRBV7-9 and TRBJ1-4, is DTGVSQNPRHKITKRGQNVTFRCDPISEHNRLYWYRQTLGQGPEFLTYFQNEAQLEKSRLLSDRFSAERPKGSFSTLEIQRTEQGDSAMYLCASSPMTGINEKLFFGSGTQLSVL.

CDR3 sequence (DNA): TGTGCCAGCAGTTACGGGGGCTGGGGGCAGCCCCAGCATTTT. Its protein is CASSYGGWGQPQHF. The chain uses TRBV6-5 and TRBJ1-5; weak D call: TRBD1 (6 bases). Germline V gene lookup returns CDR1 MNHEY and CDR2 SVGAGI. The germline V and J ends were trimmed by 2 bases and 7 bases, with 12 bases remaining between them. This CDR3 is 14 amino acids long.

The CDR3 nucleotides read TGTGCCAGCTCTGAGGGGGGGAATGAAAAACTGTTTTTT. Its protein product is CASSEGGNEKLFF. The chain uses TRBV2 and TRBJ1-4; D may be TRBD1 (6 bases). Germline V gene data show CDR1 as SNHLY and CDR2 as FYNNEI. The CDR3 loop spans 13 amino acids. V gave up 8 bases and J gave up 5 bases, with 12 bases separating them.

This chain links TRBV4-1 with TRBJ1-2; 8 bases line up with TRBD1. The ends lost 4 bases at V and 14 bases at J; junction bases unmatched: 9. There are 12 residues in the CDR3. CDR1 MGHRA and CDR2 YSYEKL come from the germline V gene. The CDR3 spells CASSPDGQGQTF. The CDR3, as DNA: TGCGCCAGCAGCCCTGACGGACAGGGCCAAACCTTC.

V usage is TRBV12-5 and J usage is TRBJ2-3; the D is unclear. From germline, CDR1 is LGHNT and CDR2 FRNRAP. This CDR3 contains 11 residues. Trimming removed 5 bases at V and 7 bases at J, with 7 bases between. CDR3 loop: CASGLGNTQYF. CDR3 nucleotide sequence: TGTGCTAGTGGTCTCGGAAATACGCAGTATTTT.

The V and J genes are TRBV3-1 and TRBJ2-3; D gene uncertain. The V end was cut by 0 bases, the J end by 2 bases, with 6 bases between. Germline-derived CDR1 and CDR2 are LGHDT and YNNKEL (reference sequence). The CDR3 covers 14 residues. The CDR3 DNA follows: TGTGCCAGCAGCCAAGATAGCTCCACAGATACGCAGTATTTT. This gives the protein CASSQDSSTDTQYF.

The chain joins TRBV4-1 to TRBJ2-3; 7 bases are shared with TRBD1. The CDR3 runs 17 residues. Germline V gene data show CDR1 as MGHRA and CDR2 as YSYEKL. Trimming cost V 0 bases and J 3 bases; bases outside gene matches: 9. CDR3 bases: TGCGCCAGCAGCCAAGATACTCAGGGGGTAGCTACAGATACGCAGTATTTT. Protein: CASSQDTQGVATDTQYF.

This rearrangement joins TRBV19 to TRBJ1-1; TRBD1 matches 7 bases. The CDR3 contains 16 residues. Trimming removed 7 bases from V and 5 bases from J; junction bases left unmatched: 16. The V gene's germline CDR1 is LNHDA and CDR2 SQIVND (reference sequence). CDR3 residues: CASTWVEGARRTEAFF. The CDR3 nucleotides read TGTGCCAGTACCTGGGTTGAGGGGGCTAGGAGGACTGAAGCTTTCTTT.

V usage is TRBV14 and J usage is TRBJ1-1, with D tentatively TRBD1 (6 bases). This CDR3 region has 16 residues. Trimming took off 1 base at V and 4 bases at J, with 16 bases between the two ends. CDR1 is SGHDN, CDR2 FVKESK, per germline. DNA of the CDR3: TGTGCCAGCAGCCAAGTCAATACAGGGTTACGCACTGAAGCTTTCTTT. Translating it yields CASSQVNTGLRTEAFF.

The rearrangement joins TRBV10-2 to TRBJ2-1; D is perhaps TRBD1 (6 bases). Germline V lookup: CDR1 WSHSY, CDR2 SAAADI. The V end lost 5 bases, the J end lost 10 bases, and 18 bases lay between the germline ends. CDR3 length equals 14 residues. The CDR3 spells CASSRDRAGEEQFF. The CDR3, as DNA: TGCGCCAGCAGTCGGGACCGAGCAGGGGAAGAGCAGTTCTTC.

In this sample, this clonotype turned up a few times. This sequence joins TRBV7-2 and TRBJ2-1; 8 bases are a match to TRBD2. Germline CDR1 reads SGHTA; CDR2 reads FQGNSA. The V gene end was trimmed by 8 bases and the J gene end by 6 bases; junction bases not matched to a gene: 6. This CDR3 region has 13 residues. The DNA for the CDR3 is TGTGCCAGCCGGGGGGGAGACATCAATGAGCAGTTCTTC. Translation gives CASRGGDINEQFF.

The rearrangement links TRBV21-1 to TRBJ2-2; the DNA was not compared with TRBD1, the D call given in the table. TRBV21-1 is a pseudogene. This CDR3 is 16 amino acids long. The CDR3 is CASSGNRALNTGELFF. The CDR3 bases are TGTGCCAGCAGCGGTAACAGGGCGCTTAACACCGGGGAGCTGTTTTTT.

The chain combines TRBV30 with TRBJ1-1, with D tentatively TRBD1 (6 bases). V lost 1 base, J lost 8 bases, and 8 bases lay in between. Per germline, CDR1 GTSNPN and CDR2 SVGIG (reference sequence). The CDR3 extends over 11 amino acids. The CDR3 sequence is CAWSGTAEAFF. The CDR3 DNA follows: TGTGCCTGGAGTGGGACAGCAGAAGCTTTCTTT. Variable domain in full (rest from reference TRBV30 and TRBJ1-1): SQTIHQWPATLVQPVGSPLSLECTVEGTSNPNLYWYRQAAGRGLQLLFYSVGIGQISSEVPQNLSASRPQDRQFILSSKKLLLSDSGFYLCAWSGTAEAFFGQGTRLTVV.

CDR3 in amino acids: CAISESQRERDADTQYF. Here the CDR3 DNA reads TGTGCCATCAGTGAGTCGCAGCGGGAGCGGGACGCAGATACGCAGTATTTT. The rearrangement uses TRBV10-3 and TRBJ2-3; the match to TRBD2 covers 8 bases. CDR3 length: 17 residues. The germline gives CDR1 ENHRY, CDR2 SYGVKD. The trim removed 0 bases at V and 4 bases at J, leaving 9 bases unmatched.

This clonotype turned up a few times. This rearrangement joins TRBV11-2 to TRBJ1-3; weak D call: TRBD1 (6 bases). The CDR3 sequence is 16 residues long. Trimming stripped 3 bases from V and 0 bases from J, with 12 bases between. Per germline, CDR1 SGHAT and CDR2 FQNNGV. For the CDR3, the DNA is TGTGCCAGCAGCTTCACCGGACAGTCCTCTGGAAACACCATATATTTT. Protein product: CASSFTGQSSGNTIYF.

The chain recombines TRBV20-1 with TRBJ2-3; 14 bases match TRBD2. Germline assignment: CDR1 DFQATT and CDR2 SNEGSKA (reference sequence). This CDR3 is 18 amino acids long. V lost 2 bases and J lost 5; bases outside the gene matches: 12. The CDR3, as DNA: TGCAGTGCTAGACATTTCAGACTAGCGGGAGGGCCGGGAGATACGCAGTATTTT. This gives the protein CSARHFRLAGGPGDTQYF.